The entry below gives a single T cell receptor beta chain sequence along with its context. Its antigen is unknown. From germline, CDR1 is MNHEY and CDR2 SVGAGI. This CDR3 region has 15 residues. Trimming cost V 4 bases and J 3 bases; bases outside gene matches: 4. This record comes from a study of T cell responses to AZD1222 COVID-19 vaccine. General study results and limits: The study found vaccine-associated CD4 TCRs spanning spike, dominant at 160-218 and 743-854. Recipients of AZD1222 seropositive at baseline numbered only 5 or 6.

Profiled with immunoSEQ multiplex PCR; TCRdb holds only in-frame clones, not every one. The sample carries 130,000 to 150,000 clones, around 84% recorded once. The chain links TRBV6-5 to TRBJ2-7; TRBD2 agrees at 12 bases. Sequenced material: peripheral blood, taken 28 days after the second AZD1222 dose. This receptor was obtained from an adult who received the AZD1222 COVID-19 vaccine. The CDR3 reads CASSSLTSGGYEQYF. CDR3 DNA: TGTGCCAGCAGTTCCCTGACTAGCGGGGGCTACGAGCAGTACTTC.